This TCR beta chain was profiled in a study of cytomegalovirus exposure and HLA in healthy donors. Study-level information: Drawn from HLA-typed donors, 80 million to 100 million unique TCRs were held in an early data release. Study findings and constraints: What TCR beta sequences reportedly achieved was accurate prediction of HLA-A and HLA-B alleles in most subjects. TCR beta V segments were, for the most part, productive about 87% or about 30% of the time in an earlier analysis.

Trimming stripped 2 bases from V and 7 bases from J, with 6 bases between. The germline V gene has CDR1 SGDLS and CDR2 YYNGEE. The CDR3 runs to 12 residues. About this clone itself: Antigen specificity is unknown.

The PCR made use of 60 Vbeta and 13 Jbeta primers. Under the authors' procedure: The authors later counted roughly 87 million unique TCR beta chains, approximately 10 million of them shared. Sequencing was performed with immunoSEQ multiplex PCR; in TCRdb, only in-frame clones are kept and a portion is missing. From that table come the V and J calls and clone size; the DNA was used to work out D and trimming. The sample shows fewer than 80,000 clones, roughly 71% of them seen only once. Sequencing used PBMCs. This chain connects TRBV9 to TRBJ2-2; D is unresolved. This TCR came from an older woman in good health and CMV-seropositive. CDR3 bases: TGTGCCAGCAGCGTGGCTGTCGGGGAGCTGTTTTTT. This encodes CASSVAVGELFF.